The next 32 T cell receptor beta chains were all read from a single sample in a study of lymphopenia after photon versus proton radiotherapy. The assay was immunoSEQ multiplex PCR, and TCRdb's table has in-frame clones only and misses some. The sample includes over 50,000 clones, around 87% of them seen just once. The source was peripheral blood, collected from a patient treated with photon-based radiotherapy. The receptor set was obtained from a man aged 35-49 years with gastric cancer.

The chain has TRBV6-5 and TRBJ1-3; D remains ambiguous. The germline V gene encodes CDR1 MNHEY and CDR2 SVGAGI. The ends were cut back, 6 bases at V and 1 base at J, with 7 bases in the middle. CDR3 size: 13 residues. The DNA for the CDR3 is TGTGCCAGCAGCCAAACATCTGGAAACACCATATATTTT. Its protein is CASSQTSGNTIYF.

This chain joins TRBV18 and TRBJ1-1, with D perhaps TRBD1 (5 bases). The germline V gene has CDR1 KGHSH and CDR2 LQKENI. The CDR3 contains 14 residues. V lost 6 bases and J 2 bases, leaving 13 bases between the germline ends. The CDR3 region has the DNA TGTGCCAGCTCCGAGTCCGGGGGAAACACTGAAGCTTTCTTT. This sequence encodes CASSESGGNTEAFF.

This clone has just one count. The rearrangement links TRBV18 to TRBJ2-5, with D possibly being TRBD1 (5 bases). CDR3 length: 13 amino acids. Germline V CDR1 and CDR2: KGHSH, LQKENI. With 9 bases removed from V and 2 bases from J, the gap between germline ends came to 13 bases. The CDR3 reads CASSPREQETQYF. The CDR3 DNA reads as TGTGCCAGTTCTCCCAGGGAACAAGAGACCCAGTACTTC.

In this sample, this clone turned up once. This chain connects TRBV2 to TRBJ2-7; the D is unclear. V gave up 3 bases and J gave up 2 bases, with 8 bases separating them. This CDR3 has 13 residues. Germline CDR1 and CDR2: SNHLY and FYNNEI. As DNA, the CDR3 is TGTGCCAGCAGTGAGACTTATCCCTACGAGCAGTACTTC. Protein: CASSETYPYEQYF.

The chain carries TRBV6-6 and TRBJ2-7; 7 bases are shared with TRBD2. J was trimmed by 1 base and V by 7 bases; bases with no gene match: 7. The CDR3 contains 14 residues. Germline V gives CDR1 MNHNY, CDR2 SVGAGI (reference sequence). DNA of the CDR3: TGTGCCAGCACGTGGGGCGGGGGTTCCTACGAGCAGTACTTC. Its translation: CASTWGGGSYEQYF.

This clone showed up just a few times. This chain links TRBV10-1 with TRBJ1-5; the match to TRBD1 covers 8 bases. Germline CDR1 is WNHNN and CDR2 is SYGVQD (reference sequence). CDR3 length: 19 residues. The J segment lost 3 bases and the V segment lost 0 bases, leaving 13 bases of the junction unmatched. The chain's CDR3 is CASSESGARQGSYNQPQHF. Written as DNA, the CDR3 is TGCGCCAGCAGTGAGTCGGGGGCTCGACAGGGGAGTTACAATCAGCCCCAGCATTTT.

This clone was counted between two and nine times. This chain uses TRBV19 with TRBJ1-2; D not certain. V dropped 1 base and J dropped 0 bases, with 6 bases sitting between them. There are 14 residues in the CDR3. Germline V CDR1 and CDR2: LNHDA, SQIVND (reference sequence). CDR3 DNA sequence: TGTGCCAGTAGTATAGGTACGCCTAACTATGGCTACACCTTC. This gives the protein CASSIGTPNYGYTF.

This clone was detected once. V and J are TRBV29-1 and TRBJ2-7; 9 bases agree with TRBD1. Per the germline V gene, CDR1 is SQVTM and CDR2 is ANQGSEA. This CDR3 comprises 14 residues. V trimming: 5 bases; J trimming: 2 bases; junction bases outside the gene matches: 7. CDR3 nucleotides: TGCAGCGTTATGGGACAGGGAGCTCCCTACGAGCAGTACTTC. It codes for CSVMGQGAPYEQYF.

The chain employs TRBV19 and TRBJ1-6; 7 nucleotides line up with TRBD1. The V and J ends lost 5 bases and 7 bases, in that order; junction bases with no gene match: 5. Germline-derived CDR1 and CDR2 are LNHDA and SQIVND (reference sequence). The CDR3 is 14 residues long. CDR3 bases: TGTGCCAGTAGTTTGGGACAGTTCAATTCACCCCTCCACTTT. Protein sequence: CASSLGQFNSPLHF.

This clone showed up just a few times. This CDR3 is CASSKDPWTGGTYEQYF. In DNA, the CDR3 is TGTGCCAGCAGCAAAGACCCTTGGACAGGGGGTACCTACGAGCAGTACTTC. The chain employs TRBV21-1 and TRBJ2-7; TRBD1 was called by the table and not checked on the DNA. TRBV21-1 is annotated as a pseudogene. The CDR3 contains 17 residues.

The rearrangement uses TRBV15 and TRBJ2-5; no clear D. Trimming cost V 0 bases and J 5 bases, with 10 bases left between them. Germline V gives CDR1 LNHNV, CDR2 YYDKDF (reference sequence). This CDR3 is 14 amino acids long. The CDR3 protein is CATSRDLRTETQYF. CDR3 DNA: TGTGCCACCAGCAGAGATCTGAGGACGGAGACCCAGTACTTC.

This clone has only one observation. The rearrangement links TRBV4-2 to TRBJ2-7; TRBD1 matches at 9 bases. Germline trimming cut 2 bases from V and 5 bases from J; bases unmatched to any gene: 4. CDR3 length equals 14 residues. Germline CDR1 LGHNA, CDR2 YNFKEQ. CDR3 sequence: CASSQLQGADEQYF. Written as DNA, the CDR3 is TGTGCCAGCAGCCAATTACAGGGGGCCGACGAGCAGTACTTC.

V is TRBV9 and J is TRBJ1-2; perhaps TRBD1 as D (5 bases). This CDR3 contains 15 residues. The V and J ends lost 0 bases and 2 bases respectively, with 11 bases between them. Germline values: CDR1 SGDLS, CDR2 YYNGEE. The CDR3 sequence: CASSVASGTNYGYTF. CDR3 nucleotides: TGTGCCAGCAGCGTAGCATCAGGGACGAACTATGGCTACACCTTC.

J is TRBJ2-1 and V is TRBV10-3; D not resolved. This CDR3 is built from 16 residues. V was shortened by 2 bases and J by 0 bases, with 11 bases between the two germline ends. CDR1 is ENHRY and CDR2 is SYGVKD in the germline V gene. The chain's CDR3 is CAISEIDTISYNEQFF. CDR3 DNA sequence: TGTGCCATCAGTGAGATAGACACAATCTCCTACAATGAGCAGTTCTTC.

This chain connects TRBV7-3 to TRBJ2-5; TRBD1 aligns across 7 bases. The CDR3 consists of 13 residues. The ends lost 4 bases at V and 7 bases at J; junction bases unmatched: 6. Germline lookup yields CDR1 SGHTA and CDR2 FQGTGA. The CDR3 reads CASSSGQDGTQYF. The CDR3 coding sequence is TGTGCCAGCAGCTCCGGACAGGATGGGACCCAGTACTTC.

The chain is built from TRBV7-9 and TRBJ2-7; weak D call: TRBD1 (6 bases). Germline CDR1 is SEHNR and CDR2 is FQNEAQ (reference sequence). Trimming stripped 5 bases from V and 4 bases from J, with 15 bases between. The CDR3 extends over 14 amino acids. The DNA for the CDR3 is TGTGCCAGCAGCATGACAGGAATTAGGTACGAGCAGTACTTC. Amino acid sequence: CASSMTGIRYEQYF.

V is TRBV7-2 and J is TRBJ2-1, with 8 bases matching TRBD1. The V segment lost 7 bases and the J segment 7 bases; nucleotides outside the gene matches: 6. Germline V CDR1 and CDR2: SGHTA, FQGNSA. This CDR3 is 13 amino acids long. The CDR3 here is CASKQGARNEQFF. The CDR3 DNA sequence: TGTGCCAGCAAGCAGGGGGCAAGGAATGAGCAGTTCTTC.

This clone was observed once. V and J are TRBV11-3 and TRBJ2-2; possible D gene TRBD2, 6 bases. The CDR3 extends over 17 amino acids. Germline assignment: CDR1 SGHNT and CDR2 YENEEA. V was shortened by 6 bases and J by 5 bases, with 22 bases between the two germline ends. The CDR3 DNA follows: TGTGCCAGCAGTTCACCCCCCGGGGAGGCCGTTACCGGGGAGCTGTTTTTT. Protein product: CASSSPPGEAVTGELFF.

The chain combines TRBV30 with TRBJ1-1; no reliable D call. Germline values: CDR1 GTSNPN, CDR2 SVGIG (reference sequence). V lost 1 base and J 1 base, leaving 10 bases between the germline ends. The CDR3 sequence is 14 residues long. The CDR3 reads CAWSETIWNTEAFF. The CDR3 DNA is TGTGCCTGGAGTGAGACCATTTGGAACACTGAAGCTTTCTTT.

The chain combines TRBV19 with TRBJ2-7; 7 nucleotides line up with TRBD1. Germline CDR1 reads LNHDA; CDR2 reads SQIVND (reference sequence). The CDR3 runs 15 residues. V lost 0 bases and J lost 3; bases outside the gene matches: 5. CDR3 sequence reads: CASSIEPGQYYEQYF. CDR3 DNA: TGTGCCAGTAGTATAGAACCGGGACAGTACTACGAGCAGTACTTC.

The V gene is TRBV9, the J gene TRBJ1-2; D is unresolved. The length of the CDR3 is 14 residues. V was pared by 3 bases and J by 7 bases, with 16 bases between. Germline CDR1 reads SGDLS; CDR2 reads YYNGEE. In DNA, the CDR3 is TGTGCCAGCAGCGGACGACGGACTATTGGTGGCTACACCTTC. Its protein product is CASSGRRTIGGYTF. Full variable domain (outside the CDR3, taken from reference TRBV9 and TRBJ1-2): DSGVTQTPKHLITATGQRVTLRCSPRSGDLSVYWYQQSLDQGLQFLIQYYNGEERAKGNILERFSAQQFPDLHSELNLSSLELGDSALYFCASSGRRTIGGYTFGSGTRLTVV.

The V and J genes are TRBV19 and TRBJ2-2; 10 nucleotides match TRBD1. With V trimmed by 3 bases and J by 6 bases, 7 bases remained unmatched. Germline V gives CDR1 LNHDA, CDR2 SQIVND (reference sequence). The CDR3 runs to 16 residues. CDR3 nucleotide sequence: TGTGCCAGTAGTATGGACAGGGGGGGTCAGGCCGGGGAGCTGTTTTTT. Translated, it gives CASSMDRGGQAGELFF.

The V call is TRBV5-1, the J call TRBJ2-3, with TRBD1 identical over 10 bases. The V gene end was trimmed by 6 bases and the J gene end by 6 bases; junction bases not matched to a gene: 7. Germline assignment: CDR1 SGHRS and CDR2 YFSETQ. The CDR3 extends over 14 amino acids. The CDR3 is CASTGTGVTDTQYF. The CDR3 DNA reads as TGCGCCAGCACCGGGACAGGGGTTACCGATACGCAGTATTTT.

The chain couples TRBV5-8 to TRBJ1-1; D may be TRBD1 (6 bases). The CDR3 sequence is 16 residues long. Germline-derived CDR1 and CDR2 are SGHTS and YDEGEE. Trimming took 2 bases from V and 0 from J, leaving 14 bases between them. Here the CDR3 reads CASSLGEGEMNTEAFF. In DNA, the CDR3 is TGTGCCAGCAGCTTAGGGGAGGGGGAGATGAACACTGAAGCTTTCTTT. The variable domain in full, with the rest retrieved from reference TRBV5-8 and TRBJ1-1, is EAGVTQSPTHLIKTRGQQATLRCSPISGHTSVYWYQQALGLGLQFLLWYDEGEERNRGNFPPRFSGRQFPNYSSELNVNALELEDSALYLCASSLGEGEMNTEAFFGQGTRLTVV.

This chain connects TRBV18 to TRBJ2-5, with D tentatively TRBD1 or TRBD2 (6 bases each). CDR1 KGHSH and CDR2 LQKENI come from the germline V gene. This CDR3 has 14 residues. V dropped 1 base and J dropped 4 bases, with 10 bases sitting between them. The CDR3 is CASSPQGGGETQYF. In DNA form, the CDR3 reads TGTGCCAGCTCACCACAGGGGGGTGGAGAGACCCAGTACTTC.

The chain recombines TRBV5-6 with TRBJ1-1; weak D call: TRBD1 (6 bases). CDR1 SGHDT and CDR2 YYEEEE come from the germline V gene. CDR3 size: 14 residues. V was shortened by 3 bases and J by 0 bases, with 9 bases between the two germline ends. CDR3 amino acids: CASSSYRVNTEAFF. The CDR3 nucleotides are TGTGCCAGCAGCTCCTACAGGGTGAACACTGAAGCTTTCTTT.

V usage is TRBV11-2 and J usage is TRBJ1-6, with D possibly TRBD1 on 5 matching bases. The CDR3 has 15 residues. CDR1 is SGHAT and CDR2 is FQNNGV in the germline V gene. Trimming stripped 1 base from V and 4 bases from J, with 8 bases between. CDR3: CASSLGGIYNSPLHF. Written as DNA, the CDR3 is TGTGCCAGCAGCTTAGGGGGCATTTATAATTCACCCCTCCACTTT.

This clone was observed a single time. The chain carries TRBV5-6 and TRBJ2-7; 8 bases are shared with TRBD2. Germline V gives CDR1 SGHDT, CDR2 YYEEEE. This CDR3 spans 16 amino acids. V shed 1 base and J 4 bases; nucleotides not matched to a gene: 10. CDR3 bases: TGTGCCAGCAGCTTGCCGTACGGGGGGGCCCAGTACGAGCAGTACTTC. It translates to CASSLPYGGAQYEQYF.

V and J are TRBV5-3 and TRBJ2-1; the match to TRBD1 covers 10 bases. TRBV5-3 counts as an open reading frame of uncertain function. The CDR3 runs 16 residues. Trimming at V came to 4 bases and at J to 5 bases, leaving 9 bases not matched to a gene. The DNA for the CDR3 is TGTGCCAGAAGCCTTTTTCGGGACAGGGGTAACAATGAGCAGTTCTTC. Residues: CARSLFRDRGNNEQFF.

The V gene is TRBV5-1, the J gene TRBJ2-2, with D perhaps TRBD2 (5 bases). Germline V gives CDR1 SGHRS, CDR2 YFSETQ. The CDR3 consists of 14 residues. Trimming took 0 bases from V and 7 from J, leaving 10 bases between them. CDR3 coding DNA: TGCGCCAGCAGCTTGGTGGTGGAGGACGGGGAGCTGTTTTTT. Amino acids: CASSLVVEDGELFF.

V is TRBV18 and J is TRBJ1-1; maybe TRBD1 (6 bases). The V and J ends lost 6 bases and 0 bases respectively, with 11 bases between them. Germline-derived CDR1 and CDR2 are KGHSH and LQKENI. This CDR3 spans 14 amino acids. The CDR3 sequence: CASSLGGMNTEAFF. The CDR3 bases are TGTGCCAGCTCCCTAGGGGGGATGAACACTGAAGCTTTCTTT. Full variable domain (outside the CDR3, taken from reference TRBV18 and TRBJ1-1): NAGVMQNPRHLVRRRGQEARLRCSPMKGHSHVYWYRQLPEEGLKFMVYLQKENIIDESGMPKERFSAEFPKEGPSILRIQQVVRGDSAAYFCASSLGGMNTEAFFGQGTRLTVV.

CDR3 sequence reads: CASSLLRGLGFVTNNEQFF. The CDR3, as DNA: TGTGCCAGTAGTCTCCTCAGGGGGCTCGGTTTTGTTACAAACAATGAGCAGTTCTTC. The chain links TRBV19 to TRBJ2-1; TRBD1 matches 8 bases. The CDR3 extends over 19 amino acids. Germline lookup yields CDR1 LNHDA and CDR2 SQIVND (reference sequence). V gave up 5 bases and J gave up 5 bases; unmatched junction bases: 20.